This T cell receptor (beta chain) was captured by sequencing in a study of regulatory T cells in long-lasting Graves disease. Regarding the study as a whole: Those with persistent Graves' had less TCR diversity than newly diagnosed patients.

Time point indicated: newly diagnosed GD, antithyroid drugs for less than 3 months. The TCR library was prepared using RNA isolated from PBMCs. The germline V gene encodes CDR1 SGHDT and CDR2 YYEEEE. The length of the CDR3 is 15 residues. The V gene lost 4 bases and the J gene lost 1 base, with 14 bases spanning the gap. Sequencing libraries for TCR beta were prepared with iRepertoire HTBI primers and Arm-PCR of CDR3 regions. A single record per CDR3 protein comes from TCRdb applying MiXCR to the multiplex PCR reads. In the table there are about 460,000 distinct CDR3 sequences, less than 15% of which are singletons. This clonotype was recorded a few times. As yet, its antigen is unknown. This sample was shared with a second study, whose subject was T cells in Graves' hyperthyroidism and ophthalmopathy.

V gene TRBV5-6 combines with J gene TRBJ1-1, with D uncertain. Source: peripheral blood mononuclear cells (PBMCs), taken at new diagnosis, from a patient treated with antithyroid drugs. The clonotype originates from a woman aged 50 to 60 with Graves disease. The CDR3 DNA reads TGTGCCAGCAGCGGAGGGATATTACCGAACACTGAAGCTTTCTTT. Protein product: CASSGGILPNTEAFF.